These 19 T cell receptor beta chains were sequenced from one sample in a study of neurological immune-mediated disorders. The time point denotes: longitudinal time-point 1 (baseline). TCRdb re-called the 5' RACE reads through MiXCR, storing one row per CDR3 protein. The sample consists of 55,000 to 65,000 distinct CDR3 sequences, around 10% of them appearing once. Sequencing was done on a sample of PBMCs. The receptors stem from a male donor with HTLV-1-associated myelopathy (HAM/TSP).

This clonotype was seen at least ten times. The chain employs TRBV10-3 and TRBJ2-7; no clear D. The V end lost 4 bases, the J end lost 5 bases, and 15 bases lay between the germline ends. Germline V gene sequence: CDR1 ENHRY, CDR2 SYGVKD. This CDR3 has 14 residues. CDR3 coding DNA: TGTGCCATCAGTGGCGTCCGAGAGATCAACGAGCAGTACTTC. Translated: CAISGVREINEQYF.

This clonotype has a count of ten or more. The chain uses TRBV4-3 and TRBJ2-3, with 9 nucleotides matching TRBD2. The ends lost 3 bases at V and 0 bases at J; junction bases unmatched: 1. The CDR3 is made up of 15 amino acids. CDR1 is LGHNA and CDR2 is YSLEER in the germline V gene. This chain's CDR3 is CASSQRGGSTDTQYF. CDR3 nucleotides: TGCGCCAGCAGCCAGCGGGGGGGGAGCACAGATACGCAGTATTTT.

With respect to this clonotype: One end of the junction is discordant with germline, which a read error may explain. Here the CDR3 DNA reads TGCAGTGCTCGGACTGGCTCCTACGAGCAGCACTTC. It codes for CSARTGSYEQHF. The chain joins TRBV20-1 to TRBJ2-7; possibly TRBD2 for D (5 bases). The CDR3 runs 12 residues. Germline lookup yields CDR1 DFQATT and CDR2 SNEGSKA (reference sequence).

This clonotype was seen at least ten times. The chain is built from TRBV10-2 and TRBJ2-6, with 9 bases that match TRBD1. The CDR3 spans 17 residues. With 8 bases clipped from V and 1 base from J, the junction kept 9 bases outside the gene matches. Looked up from germline, CDR1 is WSHSY and CDR2 is SAAADI. The CDR3 nucleotides read TGCGCCAGCGGGGGGACAGGGTACGATTCTGGGGCCAACGTCCTGACTTTC. Translated: CASGGTGYDSGANVLTF.

This clonotype has only a few counts. The chain is built from TRBV5-1 and TRBJ2-7; TRBD1 matches 8 bases. V was clipped by 0 bases and J by 2 bases; unmatched bases: 7. The CDR3 has 16 amino acids. CDR1 is SGHRS and CDR2 is YFSETQ in the germline V gene. This CDR3 reads CASSLVVQGAAYEQYF. Here the CDR3 DNA reads TGCGCCAGCAGCTTGGTAGTTCAGGGGGCGGCCTACGAGCAGTACTTC.

This clonotype came up many times. This sequence joins TRBV29-1 and TRBJ2-1, with 9 bases lining up with TRBD1. This CDR3 has 15 residues. V lost 5 bases, J lost 6 bases, and 11 bases stayed unmatched. Germline V gives CDR1 SQVTM, CDR2 ANQGSEA. CDR3 DNA sequence: TGCAGCGTTACTGAACAGGGGGCGCGGGTCAATGAGCAGTTCTTC. Protein: CSVTEQGARVNEQFF.

At least ten counts were recorded for this clonotype. This chain joins TRBV5-5 and TRBJ1-2, with a possible D match to TRBD1 (5 bases). The V gene's germline CDR1 is SGHKS and CDR2 YYEKEE (reference sequence). The V end lost 4 bases, the J end lost 4 bases, and 17 bases lay between the germline ends. The CDR3 has 15 amino acids. CDR3: CASSQRRGLAYGYTF. The CDR3 DNA reads TGTGCCAGCAGCCAACGACGGGGCCTTGCCTATGGCTACACCTTC.

This clonotype was picked up many times. The chain joins TRBV20-1 to TRBJ2-7; maybe TRBD2 (6 bases). The CDR3 loop spans 15 amino acids. Germline assignment: CDR1 DFQATT and CDR2 SNEGSKA (reference sequence). V lost 2 bases, J lost 3 bases, and 17 bases lay in between. The CDR3 DNA is TGCAGTGCTAGACACGGTCTTGGGGGGTACTACGAGCAGTACTTC. Translating gives CSARHGLGGYYEQYF.

This clonotype was picked up many times. The chain joins TRBV5-1 to TRBJ1-4, with a tentative D call TRBD1 (5 bases). The germline V gene encodes CDR1 SGHRS and CDR2 YFSETQ. This CDR3 has 13 amino acids. The V gene lost 4 bases and the J gene lost 4 bases, with 8 bases spanning the gap. The CDR3 region is CASSTGGNEKLFF. The CDR3 bases are TGCGCCAGCAGCACCGGGGGTAATGAAAAACTGTTTTTT.

The sample holds many counts of this clonotype. V usage is TRBV20-1 and J usage is TRBJ2-1, with no clear D. V gave up 7 bases and J gave up 6 bases, with 16 bases separating them. The CDR3 spans 13 residues. Looked up from germline, CDR1 is DFQATT and CDR2 is SNEGSKA (reference sequence). The CDR3 loop is CSVRTAGGNEQFF. The CDR3 nucleotides are TGCAGTGTCAGGACCGCCGGCGGCAATGAGCAGTTCTTC.

This chain connects TRBV11-3 to TRBJ1-1; no clear D gene. Germline V gene sequence: CDR1 SGHNT, CDR2 YENEEA. The CDR3 loop spans 12 amino acids. The V end was cut by 3 bases, the J end by 1 base, with 3 bases between. CDR3 sequence: CASSFTNTEAFF. The CDR3 DNA sequence: TGTGCCAGCAGCTTTACGAACACTGAAGCTTTCTTT. Looking up the rest from reference TRBV11-3 and TRBJ1-1 gives the full variable domain: EAGVVQSPRYKIIEKKQPVAFWCNPISGHNTLYWYLQNLGQGPELLIRYENEEAVDDSQLPKDRFSAERLKGVDSTLKIQPAELGDSAVYLCASSFTNTEAFFGQGTRLTVV.

This clonotype was counted many times. This chain uses TRBV4-3 with TRBJ2-7, with D possibly matching TRBD2 (5 bases). V was cut by 0 bases and J by 1 base, with 7 bases left in between. CDR1 and CDR2 from the germline V gene are LGHNA and YSLEER. CDR3 length: 14 amino acids. As DNA, the CDR3 is TGCGCCAGCAGCCAAGATCGGGGTTCCTACGAGCAGTACTTC. This encodes CASSQDRGSYEQYF.

This clonotype was seen ten or more times. The chain employs TRBV7-2 and TRBJ2-1; D possibly corresponds to TRBD2 (5 bases). The CDR3 has 13 amino acids. Trimming took 5 bases from V and 12 from J, leaving 17 bases between them. Germline CDR1 reads SGHTA; CDR2 reads FQGNSA. The CDR3 protein is CASSALAARGQFF. CDR3 coding DNA: TGTGCCAGCAGCGCCCTGGCCGCTCGGGGGCAGTTCTTC.

This clonotype has a count of ten or more. The rearrangement links TRBV15 to TRBJ1-1; a weak D match, TRBD1 (6 bases). The germline CDR1 and CDR2 sequences are LNHNV and YYDKDF (reference sequence). The CDR3 totals 15 residues. V lost 5 bases to trimming and J lost 6 bases, with 19 bases between them. The CDR3 DNA follows: TGTGCCACCAGCGTCACCAGACAGGTCGGCTCTGAAGCTTTCTTT. Its protein is CATSVTRQVGSEAFF.

V usage is TRBV20-1 and J usage is TRBJ2-7; possible D gene TRBD1, 6 bases. CDR1 and CDR2 from the germline V gene are DFQATT and SNEGSKA (reference sequence). The CDR3 consists of 15 residues. Between the trimmed V and J ends, which lost 8 bases and 1 base, there was a span of 21 bases. The CDR3 is CSTRVWTASSYEQYF. As DNA, the CDR3 is TGCAGTACTCGGGTCTGGACAGCCTCTTCCTACGAGCAGTACTTC.

This clonotype has more than one count but fewer than ten. The chain joins TRBV29-1 to TRBJ2-1; D is unclear. CDR3 length: 13 residues. The germline gives CDR1 SQVTM, CDR2 ANQGSEA. Deletions cut 3 bases from V and 0 bases from J, with 6 bases between. The CDR3 loop reads CSVEPSSYNEQFF. The CDR3 DNA is TGCAGCGTTGAGCCTTCCTCCTACAATGAGCAGTTCTTC.

This clonotype has ten or more counts. This chain links TRBV20-1 with TRBJ1-1, with D perhaps matching TRBD1 (6 bases). V shed 0 bases and J shed 1 base, with 9 bases lying between them. Germline CDR1 reads DFQATT; CDR2 reads SNEGSKA (reference sequence). This CDR3 region has 14 residues. CDR3 residues: CSAREGAGNTEAFF. DNA for the CDR3: TGCAGTGCTAGAGAGGGGGCAGGGAACACTGAAGCTTTCTTT.

This clonotype has a count of ten or more. The chain links TRBV6-2 or TRBV6-3 to TRBJ1-1, with D perhaps TRBD1 (6 bases). Trimming cost V 2 bases and J 7 bases, with 17 bases left between them. This CDR3 is 15 amino acids long. Germline CDR1 is MNHEY and CDR2 is SVGEGT. The CDR3 here is CASSYIGRGRNEAFF. The CDR3 DNA is TGTGCCAGCAGTTACATAGGCAGGGGTCGAAATGAAGCTTTCTTT.

This clonotype came up many times. The rearrangement uses TRBV7-2 and TRBJ2-7; D may correspond to TRBD1 or TRBD2 (5 bases each). Trimming pared 4 bases from V and 6 bases from J, leaving 10 bases between. This CDR3 spans 12 amino acids. Germline V gene lookup returns CDR1 SGHTA and CDR2 FQGNSA. In nucleotides, the CDR3 is TGTGCCAGCAGCTCGGGACGTTTCGAGCAGTACTTC. This codes for CASSSGRFEQYF.